This TCR beta chain came from a study of blood T cell repertoires in COVID-19. Study-wide context: T cells, B-cell-depleted T cells, or PBMCs supplied cDNA or gDNA.

Produced via immunoSEQ multiplex PCR; TCRdb's table is partial and in-frame only. Of 150,000 to 200,000 clones detected, approximately 78% appear once; the ten largest clones hold approximately 12%. J lost 10 bases, V lost 0 bases, and 9 bases had no gene match. This CDR3 region has 14 residues. From germline, CDR1 is SNHLY and CDR2 FYNNEI. The sample consisted of peripheral blood. This chain joins TRBV2 and TRBJ2-7; TRBD2 matches 7 bases. This clonotype was obtained from a woman of 80 years or more with COVID-19, enrolled during active disease. CDR3 protein: CASSEALGGIRQYF. The CDR3 bases are TGTGCCAGCAGTGAAGCGTTGGGGGGGATCCGCCAGTACTTC.